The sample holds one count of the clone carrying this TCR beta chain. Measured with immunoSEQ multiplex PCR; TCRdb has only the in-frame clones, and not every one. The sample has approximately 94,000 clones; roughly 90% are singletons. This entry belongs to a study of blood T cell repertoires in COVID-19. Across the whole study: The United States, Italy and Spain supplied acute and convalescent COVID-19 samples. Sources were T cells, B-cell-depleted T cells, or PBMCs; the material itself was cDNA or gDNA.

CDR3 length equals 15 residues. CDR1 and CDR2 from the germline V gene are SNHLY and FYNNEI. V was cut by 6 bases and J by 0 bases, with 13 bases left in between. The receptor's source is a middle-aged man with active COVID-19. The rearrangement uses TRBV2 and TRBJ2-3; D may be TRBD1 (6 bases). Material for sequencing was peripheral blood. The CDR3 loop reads CASRGTGSSTDTQYF. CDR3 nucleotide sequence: TGTGCCAGCAGGGGAACAGGGTCTAGCACAGATACGCAGTATTTT.